These 23 T cell receptor beta chains share one sample of origin, sequenced in a study of CD8 T cells in ankylosing spondylitis. Study results and limitations: Apparently characteristic of ankylosing spondylitis blood was a TCR beta motif (under ten highly homologous variants).

TCRdb reprocessed the 5' RACE reads via MiXCR and lists one record per CDR3 protein. In the table there are about 800,000 distinct CDR3 sequences, 10% to 15% of which are singletons. No antigen has been identified for these receptors. The sequenced sample was blood, either unsorted or a sorted T cell fraction (not recorded which). The origin of the receptors is a male donor with ankylosing spondylitis.

The chain links TRBV9 to TRBJ2-1, with TRBD2 identical over 8 bases. Germline trimming cut 2 bases from V and 9 bases from J; bases unmatched to any gene: 7. CDR1 is SGDLS and CDR2 is YYNGEE in the germline V gene. CDR3 length: 14 amino acids. The DNA for the CDR3 is TGTGCCAGCAGCGTGGAGACTAGCGAGAGTGAGCAGTTCTTC. As protein: CASSVETSESEQFF.

Only a few counts were recorded for this clonotype. This CDR3 is CASSYETAPFYEQYF. The CDR3 DNA reads TGTGCCAGCAGTTACGAGACGGCACCCTTCTACGAGCAGTACTTC. The V gene is TRBV6-5, the J gene TRBJ2-7; D is ambiguous. The germline CDR1 and CDR2 sequences are MNHEY and SVGAGI. CDR3 length equals 15 residues. V lost 2 bases to trimming and J lost 3 bases, with 14 bases between them.

This clonotype was seen only a few times. This chain links TRBV18 with TRBJ1-1, with D possibly matching TRBD1 (6 bases). The CDR3 extends over 14 amino acids. V was shortened by 4 bases and J by 10 bases, with 19 bases between the two germline ends. The V gene's germline CDR1 is KGHSH and CDR2 LQKENI. The CDR3 here is CASSQDQGSGRAFF. The CDR3 DNA reads TGTGCCAGCTCACAAGATCAGGGGTCGGGAAGAGCTTTCTTT.

This clonotype occurred a few times. The chain combines TRBV10-3 with TRBJ1-3, with 7 bases matching TRBD1. J gave up 2 bases and V 7 bases, and 5 bases lay outside the gene matches. Germline values: CDR1 ENHRY, CDR2 SYGVKD. CDR3 length equals 14 residues. CDR3 sequence: CAITRDRAGNTIYF. CDR3 nucleotides: TGTGCCATCACGAGAGACAGGGCTGGAAACACCATATATTTT.

Comments on this clonotype: Mismatch with germline at one junction end may stem from a read error. The chain employs TRBV15 and TRBJ2-1; D unclear. The length of the CDR3 is 15 residues. Germline-derived CDR1 and CDR2 are LNHNV and YYDKDF (reference sequence). The CDR3 DNA is TGTGCCACCAGCAGAGATGTAAGGGAAGACAATAAGCAGTTCTTC. Translation gives CATSRDVREDNKQFF.

This clonotype was seen repeatedly, ten times or more. CDR3 in amino acids: CSVELRTRNTEAFF. The CDR3 nucleotides read TGCAGCGTTGAATTACGTACGAGGAACACTGAAGCTTTCTTT. The chain is built from TRBV29-1 and TRBJ1-1; no reliable D call. CDR1 and CDR2 (germline): SQVTM, ANQGSEA. The CDR3 runs to 14 residues. V was pared by 2 bases and J by 1 base, with 11 bases between.

This clonotype has a count of ten or more. The chain is built from TRBV27 and TRBJ1-6; a possible D gene is TRBD1 (5 bases). The V gene lost 1 base and the J gene lost 5 bases, with 9 bases spanning the gap. Germline lookup yields CDR1 MNHEY and CDR2 SMNVEV (reference sequence). The CDR3 consists of 15 residues. The CDR3 DNA reads TGTGCCAGCAGTTTATATAGGGGTAATAATTCACCCCTCCACTTT. This encodes CASSLYRGNNSPLHF.

The chain couples TRBV20-1 to TRBJ1-6; D not certain. Germline CDR1 is DFQATT and CDR2 is SNEGSKA (reference sequence). CDR3 length: 13 amino acids. Trimming took 5 bases from V and 8 from J, leaving 13 bases between them. In DNA, the CDR3 is TGCAGTGCTTCCACGACCCCTTATTCACCCCTCCACTTT. Translated: CSASTTPYSPLHF.

This clonotype was seen more than once but under ten times. The chain is built from TRBV2 and TRBJ1-5; the D gene is possibly TRBD1 (6 bases). This CDR3 is 14 amino acids long. CDR1 and CDR2 from the germline V gene are SNHLY and FYNNEI. Trimming shortened V by 7 bases and J by 5 bases, and 15 bases separated the two germline ends. Written as DNA, the CDR3 is TGTGCCAGCAAGACTGGGACATATTATCAGCCCCAGCATTTT. It codes for CASKTGTYYQPQHF.

This clonotype was detected a few times. The chain has TRBV29-1 and TRBJ1-1; D is possibly TRBD1 (5 bases). The ends were cut back, 6 bases at V and 4 bases at J, with 15 bases in the middle. Looked up from germline, CDR1 is SQVTM and CDR2 is ANQGSEA. CDR3 length equals 13 residues. The CDR3 nucleotides read TGCAGCGTGGACTTCAGGGAGGGCACTGAAGCTTTCTTT. As protein: CSVDFREGTEAFF.

This clonotype was picked up many times. This chain joins TRBV7-2 and TRBJ1-1; possibly TRBD1 for D (5 bases). Per germline, CDR1 SGHTA and CDR2 FQGNSA. V was cut by 2 bases and J by 4 bases, with 8 bases left in between. The CDR3 sequence is 13 residues long. In DNA form, the CDR3 reads TGTGCCAGCAGCTTACGGGACGGCACTGAAGCTTTCTTT. Residues: CASSLRDGTEAFF.

This clonotype was found a few times. This sequence joins TRBV10-1 and TRBJ2-7; D is uncertain. The V end lost 2 bases, the J end lost 7 bases, and 18 bases lay between the germline ends. Germline CDR1 and CDR2: WNHNN and SYGVQD (reference sequence). This CDR3 has 15 amino acids. CDR3: CASSEQRAARWEQYF. The CDR3 DNA sequence: TGCGCCAGCAGTGAGCAAAGGGCAGCGAGATGGGAGCAGTACTTC.

There are many counts of this clonotype. The chain employs TRBV10-3 and TRBJ2-1, with D possibly matching TRBD2 (6 bases). From germline, CDR1 is ENHRY and CDR2 SYGVKD. The V gene lost 0 bases and the J gene lost 4 bases, with 19 bases spanning the gap. The CDR3 length is 18 residues. The CDR3 protein is CAISESGSGAFGYNEQFF. The DNA of the CDR3 is TGTGCCATCAGTGAGTCAGGTAGCGGAGCTTTCGGGTACAATGAGCAGTTCTTC.

The chain carries TRBV4-1 and TRBJ2-3; D uncertain. This CDR3 region has 13 residues. V was pared by 1 base and J by 5 bases, with 7 bases between. Germline-derived CDR1 and CDR2 are MGHRA and YSYEKL. CDR3 in amino acids: CASSQVTGDTQYF. Written as DNA, the CDR3 is TGCGCCAGCAGCCAAGTAACGGGAGATACGCAGTATTTT.

This clonotype was found many times. The chain is built from TRBV7-2 and TRBJ2-1, with TRBD2 matching 8 bases. The length of the CDR3 is 15 residues. The V gene's germline CDR1 is SGHTA and CDR2 FQGNSA. V was pared by 5 bases and J by 0 bases, with 3 bases of the junction left unmatched. In DNA form, the CDR3 reads TGTGCCAGCAGCATTAGCGGGAACTCCTACAATGAGCAGTTCTTC. Encoded protein: CASSISGNSYNEQFF.

Only a few counts were recorded for this clonotype. The chain uses TRBV7-9 and TRBJ2-7; D not certain. Germline values: CDR1 SEHNR, CDR2 FQNEAQ (reference sequence). This CDR3 region has 12 residues. V shed 2 bases and J shed 2 bases, with 4 bases lying between them. DNA for the CDR3: TGTGCCAGCAGCTTACATCCCTACGAGCAGTACTTC. The encoded protein is CASSLHPYEQYF.

This clonotype was detected many times. The chain uses TRBV10-3 and TRBJ1-4, with a weak D call TRBD1 (5 bases). The CDR3 is 15 residues long. From germline, CDR1 is ENHRY and CDR2 SYGVKD. The V and J ends lost 0 bases and 6 bases respectively, with 11 bases between them. CDR3 protein: CAISESMQGDEKLFF. The CDR3 DNA follows: TGTGCCATCAGTGAGTCGATGCAGGGCGATGAAAAACTGTTTTTT.

This clonotype has a count of ten or more. This sequence joins TRBV18 and TRBJ2-7; 8 nucleotides align to TRBD2. The CDR3 is 14 residues long. V was pared by 9 bases and J by 0 bases, with 7 bases of the junction left unmatched. Germline loops: CDR1 KGHSH, CDR2 LQKENI. CDR3 protein: CASSPGTSSYEQYF. DNA for the CDR3: TGTGCCAGTTCCCCGGGGACTAGCTCCTACGAGCAGTACTTC.

As to this clonotype: Possible read error: a much larger clone is one base away. This sequence joins TRBV20-1 and TRBJ1-5; no reliable D call. Trimming took off 2 bases at V and 1 base at J, with 3 bases between the two ends. CDR1 DFQATT and CDR2 SNEGSKA come from the germline V gene (reference sequence). The CDR3 length is 12 residues. CDR3 loop: CSARWSNQPQHF. The CDR3 DNA reads TGCAGTGCTAGATGGAGCAATCAGCCCCAGCATTTT.

The CDR3 sequence is CCGSGATSGTETSYNEQFF. In DNA form, the CDR3 reads TGCTGTGGTAGTGGGGCAACTAGCGGCACCGAAACCTCCTACAATGAGCAGTTCTTC. The V and J genes are TRBV20-1 and TRBJ2-1; 8 nucleotides align to TRBD2. The germline V gene has CDR1 DFQATT and CDR2 SNEGSKA (reference sequence). This CDR3 contains 19 residues.

This clonotype was picked up many times. The rearrangement joins TRBV9 to TRBJ2-1, with TRBD2 matching 7 bases. The germline V gene has CDR1 SGDLS and CDR2 YYNGEE. Trimming at V came to 3 bases and at J to 3 bases, leaving 6 bases not matched to a gene. The CDR3 has 15 residues. The CDR3 sequence is CASSADGGGYNEQFF. CDR3 in DNA: TGTGCCAGCAGCGCCGACGGCGGGGGCTACAATGAGCAGTTCTTC.

This clonotype has a handful of counts. J is TRBJ2-4 and V is TRBV25-1; 9 nucleotides match TRBD1. Germline V gene lookup returns CDR1 MGHDK and CDR2 SYGVNS. This CDR3 contains 14 residues. Trimming at V came to 3 bases and at J to 5 bases, leaving 2 bases not matched to a gene. The CDR3 bases are TGTGCCAGCAGTGACACAGGGGGCGAAAACATTCAGTACTTC. Its protein product is CASSDTGGENIQYF.

This clonotype was observed at least ten times. Germline and junction disagree at one end, which may indicate a read error. V and J are TRBV4-2 and TRBJ1-4; D gene ambiguous. The CDR3 is 16 amino acids. Germline CDR1 reads LGHNA; CDR2 reads YNFKEQ. Here the CDR3 DNA reads TGTGCCAGCACCCAAGGAGGGAACCGCGGAAATGAAAAACTGTTTTTT. This gives the protein CASTQGGNRGNEKLFF.